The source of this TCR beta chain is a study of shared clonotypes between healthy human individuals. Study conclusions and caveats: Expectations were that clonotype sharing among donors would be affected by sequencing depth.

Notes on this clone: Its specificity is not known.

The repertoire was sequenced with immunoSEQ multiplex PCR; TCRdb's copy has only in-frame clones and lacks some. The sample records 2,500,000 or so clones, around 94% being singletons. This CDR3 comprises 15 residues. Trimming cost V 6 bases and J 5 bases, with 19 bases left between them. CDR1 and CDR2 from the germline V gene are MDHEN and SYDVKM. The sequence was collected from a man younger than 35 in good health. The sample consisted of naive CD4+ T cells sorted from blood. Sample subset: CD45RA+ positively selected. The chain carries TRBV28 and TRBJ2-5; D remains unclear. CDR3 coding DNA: TGTGCCAGCAGCCCCGCAGACACTACCGTGGAGACCCAGTACTTC. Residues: CASSPADTTVETQYF.